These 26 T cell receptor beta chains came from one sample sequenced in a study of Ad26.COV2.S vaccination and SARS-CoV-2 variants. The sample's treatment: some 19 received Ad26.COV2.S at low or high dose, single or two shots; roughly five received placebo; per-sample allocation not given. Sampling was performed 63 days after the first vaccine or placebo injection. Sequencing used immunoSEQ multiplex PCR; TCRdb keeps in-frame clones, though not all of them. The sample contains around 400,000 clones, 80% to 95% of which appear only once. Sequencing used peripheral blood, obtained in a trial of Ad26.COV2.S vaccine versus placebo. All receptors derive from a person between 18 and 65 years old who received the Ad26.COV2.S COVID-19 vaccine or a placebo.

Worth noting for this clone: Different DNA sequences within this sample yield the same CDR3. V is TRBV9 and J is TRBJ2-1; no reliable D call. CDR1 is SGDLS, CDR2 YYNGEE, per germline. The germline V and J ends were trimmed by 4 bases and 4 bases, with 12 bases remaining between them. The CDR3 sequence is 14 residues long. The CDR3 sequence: CASSPASGYNEQFF. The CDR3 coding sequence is TGTGCCAGCAGCCCGGCTAGTGGTTACAATGAGCAGTTCTTC.

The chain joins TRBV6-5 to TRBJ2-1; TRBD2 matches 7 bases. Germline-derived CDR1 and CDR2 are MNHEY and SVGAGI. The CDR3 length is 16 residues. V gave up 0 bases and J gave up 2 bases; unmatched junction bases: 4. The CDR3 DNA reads TGTGCCAGCAGTTACTCAATGACTAGCCCCTACAATGAGCAGTTCTTC. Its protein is CASSYSMTSPYNEQFF.

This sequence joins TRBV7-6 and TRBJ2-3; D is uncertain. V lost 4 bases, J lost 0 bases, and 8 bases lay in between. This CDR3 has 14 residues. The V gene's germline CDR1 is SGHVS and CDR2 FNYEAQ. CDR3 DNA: TGTGCCAGCAGCTCGAGGCCGAGCACAGATACGCAGTATTTT. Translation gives CASSSRPSTDTQYF.

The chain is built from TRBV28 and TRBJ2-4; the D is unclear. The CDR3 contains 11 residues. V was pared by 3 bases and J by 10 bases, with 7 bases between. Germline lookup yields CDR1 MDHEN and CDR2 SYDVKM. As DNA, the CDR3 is TGTGCCAGCAGTTTCGTCTCTATTCAGTACTTC. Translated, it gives CASSFVSIQYF.

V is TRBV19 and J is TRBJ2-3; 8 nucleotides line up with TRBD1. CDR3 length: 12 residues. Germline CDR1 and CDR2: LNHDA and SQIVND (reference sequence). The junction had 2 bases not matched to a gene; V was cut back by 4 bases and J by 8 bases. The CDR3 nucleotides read TGTGCCAGTAGTACAACAGGGGGTACGCAGTATTTT. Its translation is CASSTTGGTQYF.

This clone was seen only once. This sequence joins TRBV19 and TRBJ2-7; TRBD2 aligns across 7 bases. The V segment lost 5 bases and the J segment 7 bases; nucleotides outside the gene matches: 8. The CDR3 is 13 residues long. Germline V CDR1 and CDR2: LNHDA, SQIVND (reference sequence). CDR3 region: CASSPSGGREQYF. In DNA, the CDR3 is TGTGCCAGTAGTCCCTCCGGGGGGAGAGAGCAGTACTTC.

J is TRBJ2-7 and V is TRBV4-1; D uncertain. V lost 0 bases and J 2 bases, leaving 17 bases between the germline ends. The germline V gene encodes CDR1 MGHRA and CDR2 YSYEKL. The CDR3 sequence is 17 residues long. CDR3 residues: CASSQDGWQPSPYEQYF. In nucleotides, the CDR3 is TGCGCCAGCAGCCAAGATGGCTGGCAGCCTTCTCCCTACGAGCAGTACTTC.

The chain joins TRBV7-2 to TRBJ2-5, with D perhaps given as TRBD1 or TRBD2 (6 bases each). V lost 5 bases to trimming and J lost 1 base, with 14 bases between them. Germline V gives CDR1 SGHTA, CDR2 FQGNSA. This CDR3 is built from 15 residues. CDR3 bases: TGTGCCAGCAGCCCAAGAGGGGGGACCCAAGAGACCCAGTACTTC. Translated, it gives CASSPRGGTQETQYF.

CDR3 DNA: TGTGCTAGTGGTTTGGGTGGCTCCTATAATTCACCCCTCCACTTT. It is translated as CASGLGGSYNSPLHF. The genes are TRBV12-5 and TRBJ1-6; D gene unclear. V dropped 1 base and J dropped 0 bases, with 4 bases sitting between them. The CDR3 has 15 residues. Germline lookup yields CDR1 LGHNT and CDR2 FRNRAP.

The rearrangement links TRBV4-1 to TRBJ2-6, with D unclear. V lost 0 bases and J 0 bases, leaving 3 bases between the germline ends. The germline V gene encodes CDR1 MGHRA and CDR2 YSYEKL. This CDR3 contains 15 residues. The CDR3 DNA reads TGCGCCAGCAGCCAAGACTTCTCTGGGGCCAACGTCCTGACTTTC. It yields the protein CASSQDFSGANVLTF.

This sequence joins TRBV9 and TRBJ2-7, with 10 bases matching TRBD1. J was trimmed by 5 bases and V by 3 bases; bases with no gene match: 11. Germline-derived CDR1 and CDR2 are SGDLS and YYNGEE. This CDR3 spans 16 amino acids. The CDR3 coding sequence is TGTGCCAGCAGCGAGTATGGGACAGGGGTCGTCCACGAGCAGTACTTC. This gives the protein CASSEYGTGVVHEQYF.

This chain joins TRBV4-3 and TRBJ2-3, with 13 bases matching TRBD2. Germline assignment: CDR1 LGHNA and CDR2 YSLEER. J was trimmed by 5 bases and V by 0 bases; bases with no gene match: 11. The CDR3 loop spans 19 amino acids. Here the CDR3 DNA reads TGCGCCAGCAGCCAAGATATGACTAGCGGGAGGACTGTGAAAGATACGCAGTATTTT. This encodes CASSQDMTSGRTVKDTQYF.

This chain's CDR3 is CASSPTRGLYQETQYF. The CDR3 DNA is TGTGCCAGCAGCCCTACAAGGGGGTTGTACCAAGAGACCCAGTACTTC. The gene calls are TRBV3-1 (or the pseudogene TRBV3-2) and TRBJ2-5; D might be TRBD1 (6 bases). CDR3 length equals 16 residues. Trimming cost V 4 bases and J 0 bases, with 15 bases left between them. Germline CDR1 LGHDT, CDR2 YNNKEL (reference sequence).

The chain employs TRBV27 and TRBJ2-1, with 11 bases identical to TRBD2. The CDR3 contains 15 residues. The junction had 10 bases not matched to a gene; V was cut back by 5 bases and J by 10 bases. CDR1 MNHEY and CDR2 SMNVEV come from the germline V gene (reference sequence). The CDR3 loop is CASSILAGGTSEQFF. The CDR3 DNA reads TGTGCCAGCAGTATCCTAGCGGGAGGCACCAGCGAGCAGTTCTTC.

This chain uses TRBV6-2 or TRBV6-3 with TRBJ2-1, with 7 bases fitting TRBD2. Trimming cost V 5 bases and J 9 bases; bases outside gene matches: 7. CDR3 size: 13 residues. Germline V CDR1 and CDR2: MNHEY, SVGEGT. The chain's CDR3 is CASSGTIPGEQFF. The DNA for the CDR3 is TGTGCCAGCAGTGGGACTATTCCTGGTGAGCAGTTCTTC.

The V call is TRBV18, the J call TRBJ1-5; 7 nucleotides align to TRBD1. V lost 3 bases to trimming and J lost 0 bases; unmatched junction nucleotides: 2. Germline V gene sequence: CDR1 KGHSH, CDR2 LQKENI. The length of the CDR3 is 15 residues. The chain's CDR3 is CASSPTGYSNQPQHF. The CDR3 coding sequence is TGTGCCAGCTCACCGACAGGGTATAGCAATCAGCCCCAGCATTTT.

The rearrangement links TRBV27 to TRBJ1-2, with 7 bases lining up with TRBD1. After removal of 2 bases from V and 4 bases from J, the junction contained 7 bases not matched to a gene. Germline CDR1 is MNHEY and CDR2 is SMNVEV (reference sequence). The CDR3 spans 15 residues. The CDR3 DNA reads TGTGCCAGCAGTTTAAGACAGGGTGGTAGCTATGGCTACACCTTC. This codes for CASSLRQGGSYGYTF.

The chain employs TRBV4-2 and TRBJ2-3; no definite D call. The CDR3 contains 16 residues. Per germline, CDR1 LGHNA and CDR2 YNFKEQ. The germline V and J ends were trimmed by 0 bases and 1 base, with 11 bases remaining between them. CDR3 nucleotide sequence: TGTGCCAGCAGCCAAGAAAGTGCCCCCCGCACAGATACGCAGTATTTT. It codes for CASSQESAPRTDTQYF.

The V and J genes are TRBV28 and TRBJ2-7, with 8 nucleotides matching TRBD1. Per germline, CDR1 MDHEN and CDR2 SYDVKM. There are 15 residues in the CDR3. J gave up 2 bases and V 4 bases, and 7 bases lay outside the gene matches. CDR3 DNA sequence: TGTGCCAGCAGTTCAAGGACAGGGCGAGCCTACGAGCAGTACTTC. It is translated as CASSSRTGRAYEQYF.

The CDR3 bases are TGTGCCAGTAGTATTGGGGAGAGGAACTATGGCTACACCTTC. Protein: CASSIGERNYGYTF. This sequence joins TRBV19 and TRBJ1-2; D unclear. CDR1 LNHDA and CDR2 SQIVND come from the germline V gene (reference sequence). This CDR3 comprises 14 residues. The V gene lost 3 bases and the J gene lost 2 bases, with 10 bases spanning the gap.

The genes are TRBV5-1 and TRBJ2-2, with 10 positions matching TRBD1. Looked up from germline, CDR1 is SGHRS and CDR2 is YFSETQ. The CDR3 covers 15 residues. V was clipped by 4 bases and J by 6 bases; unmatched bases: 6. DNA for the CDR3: TGCGCCAGCAGCGTGACAGGGGGCGCGGCCGGGGAGCTGTTTTTT. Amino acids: CASSVTGGAAGELFF.

In DNA, the CDR3 is TGTGCCAGCTCTGCAACTAAGGGACAGGGACACGAGCAGTACTTC. As protein: CASSATKGQGHEQYF. The chain combines TRBV18 with TRBJ2-7; 9 positions match TRBD1. This CDR3 contains 15 residues. Germline V gene sequence: CDR1 KGHSH, CDR2 LQKENI. The trim removed 6 bases at V and 5 bases at J, leaving 11 bases unmatched.

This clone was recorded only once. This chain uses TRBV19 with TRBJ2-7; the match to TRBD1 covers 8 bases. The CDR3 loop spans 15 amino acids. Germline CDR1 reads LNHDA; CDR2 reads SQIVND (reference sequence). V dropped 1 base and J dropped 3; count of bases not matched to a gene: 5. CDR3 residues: CASSIAAGQDYEQYF. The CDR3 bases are TGTGCCAGTAGTATAGCCGCGGGACAGGACTACGAGCAGTACTTC.

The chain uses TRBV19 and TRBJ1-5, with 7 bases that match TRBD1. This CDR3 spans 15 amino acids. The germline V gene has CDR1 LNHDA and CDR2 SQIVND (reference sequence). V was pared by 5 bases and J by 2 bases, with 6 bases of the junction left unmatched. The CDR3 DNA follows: TGTGCCAGTAGTCTCGCCGGACAGGGCAATCAGCCCCAGCATTTT. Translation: CASSLAGQGNQPQHF.

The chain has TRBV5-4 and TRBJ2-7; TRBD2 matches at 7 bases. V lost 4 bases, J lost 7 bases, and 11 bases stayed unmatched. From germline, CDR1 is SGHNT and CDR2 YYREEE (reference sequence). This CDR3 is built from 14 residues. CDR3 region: CASSQSGTPEEQYF. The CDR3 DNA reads TGTGCCAGCAGCCAAAGCGGGACCCCCGAGGAGCAGTACTTC.

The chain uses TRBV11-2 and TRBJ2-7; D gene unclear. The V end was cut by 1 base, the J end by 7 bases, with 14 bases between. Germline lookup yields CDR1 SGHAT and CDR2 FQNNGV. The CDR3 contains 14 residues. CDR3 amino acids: CASSLAVGYKEQYF. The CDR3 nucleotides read TGTGCCAGCAGCTTAGCGGTAGGGTACAAAGAGCAGTACTTC.